This entry lists 7 T cell receptor beta chains sequenced from one sample in a study of T cell changes during pregnancy in multiple sclerosis (dated by TCRdb to about 2019). The library was built by means of the immunoSEQ multiplex PCR assay. Held by TCRdb, this immuneACCESS table contains in-frame sequences only and omits some clones. Under half of the omission traces to an unresolved V gene where checked; the cause of the rest is unknown. The sample data list about 13,000 clones, and about 90% of these were observed just once. Approximately 8.2% of the sample rests with the top ten. The material was CD8+ T cells from peripheral blood mononuclear cells, obtained in the first trimester of pregnancy. The receptors were sampled from a female donor with multiple sclerosis, enrolled in a pregnancy study.

This clone showed up just a few times. The rearrangement links TRBV2 to TRBJ1-1; 12 nucleotides align to TRBD1. V shed 9 bases, J shed 6 bases, and the junction held 11 bases outside the gene matches. The CDR3 extends over 15 amino acids. Germline V gene sequence: CDR1 SNHLY, CDR2 FYNNEI. The CDR3 spells CARTGQGAGGAEAFF. CDR3 DNA sequence: TGTGCCAGGACGGGACAGGGGGCGGGGGGCGCTGAAGCTTTCTTT.

The chain is built from TRBV6-4 and TRBJ2-3; TRBD1 matches 10 bases. The CDR3 runs to 15 residues. J lost 0 bases, V lost 8 bases, and 5 bases had no gene match. CDR1 MRHNA and CDR2 SNTAGT come from the germline V gene. CDR3 in DNA: TGTGCCAGCTCCCGGGACAGGGGAAGCACAGATACGCAGTATTTT. Encoded protein: CASSRDRGSTDTQYF.

This chain joins TRBV19 and TRBJ2-1; TRBD2 matches at 13 bases. The trim removed 6 bases at V and 4 bases at J, leaving 9 bases unmatched. This CDR3 contains 17 residues. CDR1 is LNHDA, CDR2 SQIVND, per germline (reference sequence). The CDR3 nucleotides are TGTGCCAGTAGCCCTACTTGGACTAGCGGGGGATACAATGAGCAGTTCTTC. Protein: CASSPTWTSGGYNEQFF.

The CDR3: CASSYQLQGARPRGEQYF. The CDR3 DNA reads TGTGCCAGCAGCTATCAATTACAGGGGGCGCGCCCACGGGGCGAGCAGTACTTC. V and J are TRBV5-6 and TRBJ2-7, with 9 bases identical to TRBD1. The CDR3 is 18 residues long. V dropped 3 bases and J dropped 6; count of bases not matched to a gene: 19. The germline gives CDR1 SGHDT, CDR2 YYEEEE.

The chain recombines TRBV4-1 with TRBJ1-5; 11 positions match TRBD1. There are 15 residues in the CDR3. Trimming at V came to 4 bases and at J to 8 bases, leaving 7 bases not matched to a gene. CDR1 MGHRA and CDR2 YSYEKL come from the germline V gene. CDR3 nucleotide sequence: TGCGCCAGCAGCCCTCGGGACAGGGGGTCGGAGCCCCAGCATTTT. Its protein is CASSPRDRGSEPQHF.

A few counts support this clone. This CDR3 is also generated by other DNA sequences in the sample. V and J are TRBV6-4 and TRBJ2-3; 14 bases are shared with TRBD2. This CDR3 contains 16 residues. The J segment lost 6 bases and the V segment lost 0 bases, leaving 2 bases of the junction unmatched. Germline V gives CDR1 MRHNA, CDR2 SNTAGT. The CDR3 DNA reads as TGTGCCAGCAGTGACTCGACTAGCGGGGGGGCGGATACGCAGTATTTT. Its translation is CASSDSTSGGADTQYF.

The genes are TRBV7-9 and TRBJ2-1; a possible D gene is TRBD1 (6 bases). Trimming cost V 2 bases and J 4 bases, with 21 bases left between them. The CDR3 is made up of 18 amino acids. The V gene's germline CDR1 is SEHNR and CDR2 FQNEAQ (reference sequence). The CDR3 DNA reads TGTGCCAGCAGCTTAAGGGGGACCGGGACACATCCTTACAATGAGCAGTTCTTC. It specifies CASSLRGTGTHPYNEQFF. Full variable domain (rest looked up from reference TRBV7-9 and TRBJ2-1): DTGVSQNPRHKITKRGQNVTFRCDPISEHNRLYWYRQTLGQGPEFLTYFQNEAQLEKSRLLSDRFSAERPKGSFSTLEIQRTEQGDSAMYLCASSLRGTGTHPYNEQFFGPGTRLTVL.